This TCR beta chain comes out of a study of shared clonotypes between healthy human individuals (dated by TCRdb to the early 2020s). With respect to the entire study: A couple of women and three men aged 18 to 49 years were included in the cohort. Per donor, three plates each were used for CD4 naive and CD4 memory, two for CD8 naive, and one for CD8 memory. To estimate repertoire size and how much clonotype sharing occurs between individuals, the study deeply sequenced the blood TCR repertoires of a handful of healthy adults. To increase sequencing depth and limit assay-specific biases, TCR repertoire library preparation and sequencing were carried out by different laboratories using diverse techniques. Each donor's leukapheresis produced roughly between roughly 0.85 and 9.5 billion PBMCs.

The germline V gene (reference sequence) sets CDR1 to SGHNT and CDR2 to YYREEE. There are 12 amino acids in the CDR3, from cysteine to phenylalanine inclusive. The DNA shown is the 36-base CDR3, in frame from base 1. V loses 2 bases of germline sequence and J loses 5 bases, and the interval between the two ends is 7 bases. As regards this clone: This clone's antigen is unknown. Within one base of it there is no much larger clone, and no base qualities were kept.

Findings and caveats that apply to the study as a whole: Because the study included a small number of donors, the genetic and exposure-history diversity represented was limited. Roughly 5.2% of naive CD4, around 3.5% of naive CD8, approximately 2% of memory CD4, and 0.4% of memory CD8 clonotypes were shared across a few donors. Clonotypes shared by all four sorted-subset donors showed higher generation probabilities than non-shared clonotypes. Larger estimated clonotype richness was generally found for naive subsets than for memory subsets. Sampling was restricted to blood, and TCR repertoires in tissues likely differ from the TCR repertoires found in blood. Incomplete sequencing was indicated by rarefaction of sorted-subset datasets, despite the large sequencing depth. Based on pairwise subsampling, the degree of clonotype sharing among donors was expected to be affected by sequencing depth.

Using the deep immunoSEQ assay, multiplex PCR amplified TCR CDR3 regions from genomic DNA. Extracted genomic DNA from each cell subset was spread evenly across all wells of several immunoSEQ 96-well plates, with each plate serving as a replicate. For sorted subsets, each replicate PCR was loaded with 150 to 250 ng genomic DNA, equivalent to about 30,000 T cell genomes. The purified libraries were quantified using a Qubit 3.0 fluorometer, sized with a Bioanalyzer 2100, and then quantified again using the KAPA Library Quantification kit. Each immunoSEQ 96-well plate was sequenced on its own single-read 150-cycle Illumina NextSeq 550 flow cell. Under the source paper's analysis protocol: Because the immunoSEQ output held only junctional sequences and lacked quality scores, the filtering could not match the filtering applied to full-length reads. To assign V/J genes and CDR3, sequences were annotated using PyIR, a Python wrapper for IgBLAST v1.9, with IMGT germline references. Any read was removed if the V/J assignment was weak (E-value above 1e-6), the CDR3 was missing, or the read contained stop codons, out-of-frame junctions, or ambiguous translated residues. A V3J clonotype was defined by an identical inferred V gene, J gene, and CDR3 amino acid sequence. Percentage overlap between repertoires was calculated by dividing the number of shared unique clonotypes by the size of the smaller repertoire. RTK rarefaction, the Chao1 estimator, and Recon v2.1 estimates of unobserved clonotypes were used to assess repertoire richness. Generation probabilities for all TCRbeta clonotypes obtained by the gDNA method from a few donors were computed using OLGA. TCRdb retrieved this table from immuneACCESS and kept in-frame rearrangements only. Not all clones are present; in checked studies, unresolved V genes account for under half, and no reason is known for the remainder. V and J calls plus clone size are reproduced from that table; the DNA served to infer D and trimming. Counted in this sample were some 1.5 million clones; around 95% of them appeared once. The ten largest clones add up to approximately 1.1% of the sample.

The donors were healthy, HIV-negative adults with no recently reported acute infections or vaccinations. All donors were Caucasian adults living in Nashville, Tennessee, USA. CD4+ T cells were enriched by magnetic negative selection; naive cells were then positively selected on CD45RA, and the negative fraction formed the memory subset. Blood was obtained by leukapheresis, after which PBMCs were separated by Ficoll-Histopaque density gradient centrifugation and cryopreserved in liquid nitrogen vapor phase. Analytical flow cytometry was used to check the purity and quantity of each magnetically sorted T cell population. Genomic DNA was isolated from each sorted fraction and quantified by UV absorbance on a Nanodrop 2000c.

This TCR was sampled from a man aged 30 to 45 in good health. This receptor chain uses TRBV5-4 and TRBJ1-1; no D gene is confidently identified. Sequencing was done on a sample of naive CD4+ T cells sorted from blood. The sample's cell subset or site label is to be understood as: CD45RA+ positively selected. The base sequence is TGTGCCAGCAGCTTAGAGACGACTGAAGCTTTCTTT. This yields the protein CASSLETTEAFF. The reference TRBV5-4 and TRBJ1-1 proteins fill in what lies around the CDR3, so the full variable domain reads ETGVTQSPTHLIKTRGQQVTLRCSSQSGHNTVSWYQQALGQGPQFIFQYYREEENGRGNFPPRFSGLQFPNYSSELNVNALELDDSALYLCASSLETTEAFFGQGTRLTVV.